The following is a T cell receptor beta chain sequence with its context. Its cognate antigen is unknown. The sample comes from a study of T cells in Graves' hyperthyroidism and ophthalmopathy. Study findings and constraints: Stable hyperthyroidism and ophthalmopathy were separated using 13 V-J signatures.

Trimming shortened V by 5 bases and J by 4 bases, and 11 bases separated the two germline ends. CDR3 length: 13 residues. The germline V gene encodes CDR1 LNHDA and CDR2 SQIVND (reference sequence). Amplified regions were TCR beta CDR3 sequences from RNA transcripts. The study used the HTBI primer set for a first-round RT-PCR of the TCR CDR3. Via MiXCR, TCRdb re-called the multiplex PCR reads, giving one row per CDR3 protein. The sample yields about 360,000 distinct CDR3 sequences, roughly 13% seen once. The receptor's source is a woman aged 18 to 35 with Graves' hyperthyroidism. This chain links TRBV19 with TRBJ1-2; possible D gene TRBD1, 6 bases. The sequenced sample consisted of blood. CDR3 bases: TGTGCCAGTAGTCCTACAGGGCTCTATGGCTACACCTTC. Translated: CASSPTGLYGYTF.